Here is one TCR beta chain with its context. This sample was taken from a study of early T cells in non-severe SARS-CoV-2 infection. TCRdb called the 5' RACE reads again in MiXCR, with one record for every CDR3 protein. The data show about 80,000 distinct CDR3 sequences, with more than 10% seen just once and 15% held by the top ten. This CDR3 region has 15 residues. V gave up 3 bases and J gave up 5 bases; unmatched junction bases: 6. Germline V gene sequence: CDR1 SGHTA, CDR2 FQGTGA. The clonotype originates from an adult who was a healthcare worker with PCR-confirmed SARS-CoV-2 infection or an uninfected control (not recorded which). The donor label of this sample is uncertain. The sequenced sample was whole blood, obtained at baseline. The V call is TRBV7-3, the J call TRBJ2-2, with 7 positions matching TRBD1. The CDR3 DNA sequence: TGTGCCAGCAGCTTGCAGGGCAGGGGGACCGGGGAGCTGTTTTTT. It encodes CASSLQGRGTGELFF.